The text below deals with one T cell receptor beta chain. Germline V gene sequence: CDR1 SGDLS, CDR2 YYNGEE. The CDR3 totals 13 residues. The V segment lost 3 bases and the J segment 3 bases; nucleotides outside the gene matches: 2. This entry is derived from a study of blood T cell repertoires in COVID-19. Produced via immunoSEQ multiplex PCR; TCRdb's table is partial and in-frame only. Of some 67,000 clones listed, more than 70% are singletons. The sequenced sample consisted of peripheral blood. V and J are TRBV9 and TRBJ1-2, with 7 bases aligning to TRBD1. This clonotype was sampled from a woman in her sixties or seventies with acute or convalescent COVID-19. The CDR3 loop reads CASSEGADYGYTF. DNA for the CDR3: TGTGCCAGCAGCGAGGGGGCAGACTATGGCTACACCTTC.